This T cell receptor (beta chain) derives from a study of CD8 T cells in ankylosing spondylitis. Notes on the study in general: The authors reported significant enrichment of disease-linked clones in matched ankylosing spondylitis synovial fluid. Made up of about eight highly homologous variants, a TCR beta motif appeared characteristic of ankylosing spondylitis blood.

Quantitative barcoded 5'-RACE was used to prepare TCR beta libraries. A single record per CDR3 protein comes from TCRdb applying MiXCR to the 5' RACE reads. The repertoire holds under 250,000 distinct CDR3 sequences, 7.3% seen once, with about 14% in the top ten. CDR3 length equals 12 residues. CDR1 and CDR2 from the germline V gene are DFQATT and SNEGSKA (reference sequence). Worth noting for this clonotype: Its antigen is not identified. One base away lies a much larger clone, so this may be a sequencing read error.

J is TRBJ2-5 and V is TRBV20-1; 7 positions match TRBD1. Sequencing was performed on blood, either unsorted or a sorted T cell fraction (not recorded which). This receptor was identified in a male donor with ankylosing spondylitis. CDR3 DNA sequence: TGCGGTGCAAGTACAGGGGACGAGACCCAGTACTTC. It translates to CGASTGDETQYF.